The rows below give T cell receptor beta chains drawn from one sample of a study of T cells in Graves' hyperthyroidism and ophthalmopathy. MiXCR, run by TCRdb on the multiplex PCR reads, gives a single entry per CDR3 protein. The table has about 640,000 distinct CDR3 sequences, about 45% seen once. Sequenced input: peripheral blood or thyroid tissue (not recorded which). The receptors originated from an adult man with Graves' disease, either hyperthyroidism or ophthalmopathy (not recorded which). The CDR3 runs from the conserved cysteine through the conserved F or W. The D gene is left open where the match is weak. Size tells how often a clone was seen (once, few, many) or the class of an expanded clone, and some rows leave it out.

j_call: TRBJ1-1
v_call: TRBV12-3/TRBV12-4
d_call: -
clone_size: -
cdr3_aa: CASSPYQGLTEAFF
cdr3_nt: TGTGCCAGCAGCCCGTACCAGGGTCTTACTGAAGCTTTCTTT

j_call: TRBJ2-2
v_call: TRBV2
d_call: -
clone_size: -
cdr3_aa: CASARRTGELFF
cdr3_nt: TGTGCCAGCGCGAGACGCACCGGGGAGCTGTTTTTT

j_call: TRBJ1-5
v_call: TRBV2
d_call: -
clone_size: many
cdr3_aa: CASSDGLGQPQHF
cdr3_nt: TGTGCCAGCAGTGATGGGCTGGGTCAGCCCCAGCATTTT

j_call: TRBJ1-2
v_call: TRBV2
d_call: TRBD1
clone_size: many
cdr3_aa: CATVRDSYGYTF
cdr3_nt: TGTGCCACCGTCCGGGACAGCTATGGCTACACCTTC

j_call: TRBJ1-5
v_call: TRBV10-3
d_call: -
clone_size: -
cdr3_aa: CATKIIEDRLNQPQHF
cdr3_nt: TGTGCCACCAAGATCATTGAAGACAGACTCAATCAGCCCCAGCATTTT

j_call: TRBJ1-1
v_call: TRBV19
d_call: -
clone_size: -
cdr3_aa: CASQPRRGDTEAFF
cdr3_nt: TGTGCCAGTCAACCTCGTCGAGGGGACACTGAAGCTTTCTTT

j_call: TRBJ1-5
v_call: TRBV4-1
d_call: -
clone_size: many
cdr3_aa: CASSQEEGNQPQHF
cdr3_nt: TGCGCCAGCAGCCAAGAGGAAGGTAATCAGCCCCAGCATTTT

j_call: TRBJ2-5
v_call: TRBV2
d_call: TRBD2
clone_size: -
cdr3_aa: CASSEWTSEETQYF
cdr3_nt: TGTGCCAGCAGTGAATGGACTAGCGAAGAGACCCAGTACTTC

j_call: TRBJ1-1
v_call: TRBV19
d_call: -
clone_size: many
cdr3_aa: CASSRTLNTEAFF
cdr3_nt: TGTGCCAGTAGTAGGACATTGAACACTGAAGCTTTCTTT

j_call: TRBJ1-2
v_call: TRBV12-3/TRBV12-4
d_call: -
clone_size: -
cdr3_aa: CATSLSLSHGYTF
cdr3_nt: TGTGCCACCTCCCTGTCGCTCAGCCATGGCTACACCTTC

j_call: TRBJ2-7
v_call: TRBV20-1
d_call: -
clone_size: -
cdr3_aa: CSARTRGEQYF
cdr3_nt: TGCAGTGCTAGAACTAGGGGCGAGCAGTACTTC

j_call: TRBJ2-2
v_call: TRBV7-9
d_call: TRBD1
clone_size: -
cdr3_aa: CASSRDRGLFF
cdr3_nt: TGTGCCAGCAGTCGCGACAGGGGGCTGTTTTTT

j_call: TRBJ2-5
v_call: TRBV15
d_call: -
clone_size: -
cdr3_aa: CATSSSGMGETQYF
cdr3_nt: TGTGCCACCAGCAGCTCAGGAATGGGAGAGACCCAGTACTTC

j_call: TRBJ2-2
v_call: TRBV6-5
d_call: TRBD1
clone_size: -
cdr3_aa: CASSFGRGRRSGELFF
cdr3_nt: TGTGCCAGCAGTTTTGGCAGGGGGCGTCGGTCCGGGGAGCTGTTTTTT

j_call: TRBJ1-1
v_call: TRBV29-1
d_call: TRBD1
clone_size: -
cdr3_aa: CSVDPTGYSAFF
cdr3_nt: TGCAGCGTTGACCCGACAGGGTATTCGGCTTTCTTT

j_call: TRBJ2-2
v_call: TRBV7-9
d_call: -
clone_size: few
cdr3_aa: CASSLGKNTGELFF
cdr3_nt: TGTGCCAGCAGCTTAGGGAAGAACACCGGGGAGCTGTTTTTT

j_call: TRBJ1-5
v_call: TRBV29-1
d_call: TRBD1
clone_size: many
cdr3_aa: CSVGTGGNQPQHF
cdr3_nt: TGCAGCGTTGGGACAGGGGGCAATCAGCCCCAGCATTTT

j_call: TRBJ1-2
v_call: TRBV7-8
d_call: -
clone_size: -
cdr3_aa: CASSLVAGTTGFEGYTF
cdr3_nt: TGTGCCAGCAGCTTAGTCGCCGGGACAACGGGATTCGAAGGCTACACCTTC

j_call: TRBJ1-3
v_call: TRBV9
d_call: -
clone_size: -
cdr3_aa: CASSVGVVSGNTIYF
cdr3_nt: TGTGCCAGCAGCGTAGGGGTGGTCTCTGGAAACACCATATATTTT

j_call: TRBJ1-5
v_call: TRBV24-1
d_call: TRBD1
clone_size: -
cdr3_aa: CATSATGTDHNQPQHF
cdr3_nt: TGTGCCACCAGTGCCACCGGGACAGACCACAATCAGCCCCAGCATTTT

j_call: TRBJ2-3
v_call: TRBV24-1
d_call: -
clone_size: -
cdr3_aa: CATSDEGWDTQYF
cdr3_nt: TGTGCCACCAGTGATGAGGGATGGGATACGCAGTATTTT

j_call: TRBJ1-1
v_call: TRBV9
d_call: -
clone_size: many
cdr3_aa: CASSVEGSDTEAFF
cdr3_nt: TGTGCCAGCAGCGTAGAGGGATCGGACACTGAAGCTTTCTTT

j_call: TRBJ2-7
v_call: TRBV6-1
d_call: TRBD2
clone_size: -
cdr3_aa: CASTPGTSSYEQYF
cdr3_nt: TGTGCCAGCACTCCAGGGACTAGCTCCTACGAGCAGTACTTC

j_call: TRBJ2-7
v_call: TRBV24-1
d_call: -
clone_size: -
cdr3_aa: CATSDWGQQYF
cdr3_nt: TGTGCCACCAGTGATTGGGGGCAGCAGTACTTC

j_call: TRBJ1-6
v_call: TRBV6-1
d_call: -
clone_size: -
cdr3_aa: CASRDGGDSPLHF
cdr3_nt: TGTGCCAGCAGGGACGGCGGTGATTCACCCCTCCACTTT

j_call: TRBJ1-2
v_call: TRBV10-3
d_call: -
clone_size: -
cdr3_aa: CAISLGQDGYTF
cdr3_nt: TGTGCCATCAGTTTGGGGCAGGATGGCTACACCTTC

j_call: TRBJ1-5
v_call: TRBV15
d_call: -
clone_size: -
cdr3_aa: CATSSTGTRNQPQHF
cdr3_nt: TGTGCCACCAGCAGCACCGGGACACGCAATCAGCCCCAGCATTTT

j_call: TRBJ2-2
v_call: TRBV10-1
d_call: TRBD1
clone_size: once
cdr3_aa: CAILGRQGGELFF
cdr3_nt: TGCGCCATCCTGGGAAGACAGGGGGGCGAGCTGTTTTTT

j_call: TRBJ1-3
v_call: TRBV11-2
d_call: -
clone_size: few
cdr3_aa: CASSLGGGKYSGNTIYF
cdr3_nt: TGCGCCAGCAGCTTGGGCGGAGGGAAGTACTCTGGAAACACCATATATTTT

j_call: TRBJ1-2
v_call: TRBV19
d_call: -
clone_size: -
cdr3_aa: CASSLGAMLYGYTF
cdr3_nt: TGTGCCAGTAGCCTAGGGGCTATGTTGTATGGCTACACCTTC

j_call: TRBJ1-3
v_call: TRBV28
d_call: -
clone_size: -
cdr3_aa: CATLGGTGRMWANTIYF
cdr3_nt: TGTGCCACCTTAGGAGGTACCGGACGTATGTGGGCAAACACCATATATTTT

j_call: TRBJ2-5
v_call: TRBV20-1
d_call: TRBD1
clone_size: -
cdr3_aa: CSARDITTGRETQYF
cdr3_nt: TGCAGTGCTAGAGACATAACGACAGGGCGGGAGACCCAGTACTTC

j_call: TRBJ1-2
v_call: TRBV6-5
d_call: -
clone_size: few
cdr3_aa: CASSYGGGTHGYTF
cdr3_nt: TGTGCCAGCAGTTACGGGGGGGGGACTCACGGCTACACCTTC

j_call: TRBJ2-7
v_call: TRBV29-1
d_call: TRBD1
clone_size: -
cdr3_aa: CSKGQGTEQYF
cdr3_nt: TGCAGCAAGGGACAGGGAACCGAGCAGTACTTC

j_call: TRBJ2-5
v_call: TRBV7-9
d_call: -
clone_size: -
cdr3_aa: CASSLERQRYQETQYF
cdr3_nt: TGTGCCAGCAGCTTAGAGCGGCAGAGGTACCAAGAGACCCAGTACTTC

j_call: TRBJ1-2
v_call: TRBV7-8
d_call: -
clone_size: -
cdr3_aa: CAWSVLRSYYGYTF
cdr3_nt: TGTGCCTGGAGTGTACTCAGGTCCTACTATGGCTACACCTTC

j_call: TRBJ1-2
v_call: TRBV29-1
d_call: TRBD1
clone_size: many
cdr3_aa: CSALDRDYNYGYTF
cdr3_nt: TGCAGCGCCCTGGACAGGGACTACAACTATGGCTACACCTTC

j_call: TRBJ1-1
v_call: TRBV27
d_call: -
clone_size: few
cdr3_aa: CASSLTGRKNTEAFF
cdr3_nt: TGTGCCAGCAGTTTAACGGGCAGAAAGAACACTGAAGCTTTCTTT

j_call: TRBJ1-3
v_call: TRBV7-2
d_call: TRBD1
clone_size: once
cdr3_aa: CASDRGMENTIYF
cdr3_nt: TGTGCCAGCGACAGGGGGATGGAAAACACCATATATTTT

j_call: TRBJ2-1
v_call: TRBV25-1
d_call: TRBD2
clone_size: once
cdr3_aa: CASRRLAGAGEQFF
cdr3_nt: TGTGCCAGCCGACGACTAGCGGGAGCGGGAGAGCAGTTCTTC

j_call: TRBJ1-2
v_call: TRBV2
d_call: -
clone_size: -
cdr3_aa: CASSEIQGTGYFGYTF
cdr3_nt: TGTGCCAGCAGTGAAATTCAGGGTACCGGGTATTTTGGCTACACCTTC

j_call: TRBJ1-5
v_call: TRBV19
d_call: -
clone_size: few
cdr3_aa: CASSIGQYNQPQHF
cdr3_nt: TGTGCCAGTAGTATCGGACAGTACAATCAGCCCCAGCATTTT

j_call: TRBJ2-7
v_call: TRBV20-1
d_call: -
clone_size: -
cdr3_aa: CSAGTPGLGEQYF
cdr3_nt: TGCAGTGCTGGGACCCCAGGTCTAGGCGAGCAGTACTTC

j_call: TRBJ2-5
v_call: TRBV9
d_call: -
clone_size: -
cdr3_aa: CASSAPGIGETQYF
cdr3_nt: TGTGCCAGCAGCGCCCCCGGGATAGGGGAGACCCAGTACTTC

j_call: TRBJ2-5
v_call: TRBV20-1
d_call: -
clone_size: once
cdr3_aa: CSANPHNLQETQYF
cdr3_nt: TGCAGTGCTAACCCTCACAATCTTCAAGAGACCCAGTACTTC

j_call: TRBJ1-5
v_call: TRBV19
d_call: -
clone_size: -
cdr3_aa: CASSIGTGGIDQPQHF
cdr3_nt: TGTGCCAGTAGTATAGGGACGGGGGGGATCGATCAGCCCCAGCATTTT

j_call: TRBJ1-2
v_call: TRBV19
d_call: -
clone_size: -
cdr3_aa: CASSVNRDDYGYTF
cdr3_nt: TGTGCCAGTAGTGTAAACCGGGACGACTATGGCTACACCTTC

j_call: TRBJ1-1
v_call: TRBV12-3/TRBV12-4
d_call: -
clone_size: few
cdr3_aa: CASSLSDGNTEAFF
cdr3_nt: TGTGCCAGCAGTTTATCGGACGGGAACACTGAAGCTTTCTTT

j_call: TRBJ2-5
v_call: TRBV15
d_call: -
clone_size: -
cdr3_aa: CATSGGGSAETQYF
cdr3_nt: TGTGCCACCAGCGGAGGAGGCTCTGCGGAGACCCAGTACTTC

j_call: TRBJ1-1
v_call: TRBV7-2
d_call: TRBD1
clone_size: -
cdr3_aa: CASSFRADDRDTEAFF
cdr3_nt: TGTGCCAGCAGCTTCCGGGCTGACGACAGGGACACTGAAGCTTTCTTT

j_call: TRBJ1-6
v_call: TRBV2
d_call: TRBD1
clone_size: -
cdr3_aa: CASRTGDNSPFHF
cdr3_nt: TGTGCCAGCAGAACAGGGGATAATTCACCCTTCCACTTT

j_call: TRBJ2-5
v_call: TRBV7-9
d_call: -
clone_size: few
cdr3_aa: CASSGGQLQETQYF
cdr3_nt: TGTGCCAGCAGCGGCGGACAGCTCCAAGAGACCCAGTACTTC

j_call: TRBJ1-3
v_call: TRBV10-3
d_call: TRBD1
clone_size: many
cdr3_aa: CAIRTGGASGNTIYF
cdr3_nt: TGTGCCATCAGAACAGGGGGCGCTTCTGGAAACACCATATATTTT

j_call: TRBJ2-7
v_call: TRBV7-2
d_call: TRBD2
clone_size: many
cdr3_aa: CASQLAGDPEQYF
cdr3_nt: TGTGCCAGCCAACTAGCGGGAGACCCCGAGCAGTACTTC